The clone carrying this TCR beta chain came up a few times. Its target is not known. The source of the sample is a study of response to subunit inactivated influenza vaccine. TCRdb called the RT-PCR reads again in MiXCR, with one record for every CDR3 protein. The repertoire holds about 700,000 distinct CDR3 sequences, with approximately 15% as singletons. Study results and caveats: Few new T cells, the authors suggested, are recruited by each seasonal influenza vaccination.

The V gene end was trimmed by 5 bases and the J gene end by 5 bases; junction bases not matched to a gene: 11. The CDR3 loop spans 16 amino acids. Germline V gives CDR1 MDHEN, CDR2 SYDVKM. The sample here was PBMCs from blood, taken 14 days before vaccination. This clonotype was obtained from a man aged 45 to 65 who received an inactivated influenza vaccine. The chain combines TRBV28 with TRBJ2-5, with 10 bases fitting TRBD1. This chain's CDR3 is CASSHKRQGARETQYF. In DNA form, the CDR3 reads TGTGCCAGCAGTCATAAACGACAGGGGGCCCGTGAGACCCAGTACTTC.